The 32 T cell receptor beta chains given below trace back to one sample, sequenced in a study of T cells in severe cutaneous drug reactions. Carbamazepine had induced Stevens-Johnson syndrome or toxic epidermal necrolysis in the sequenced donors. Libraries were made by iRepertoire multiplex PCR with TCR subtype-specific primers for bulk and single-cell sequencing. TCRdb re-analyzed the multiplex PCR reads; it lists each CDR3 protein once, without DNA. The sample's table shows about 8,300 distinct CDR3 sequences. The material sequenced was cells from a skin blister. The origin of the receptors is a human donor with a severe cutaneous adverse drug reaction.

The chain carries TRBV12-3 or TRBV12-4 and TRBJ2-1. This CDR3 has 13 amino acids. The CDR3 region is CASSFSNLLYEFF.

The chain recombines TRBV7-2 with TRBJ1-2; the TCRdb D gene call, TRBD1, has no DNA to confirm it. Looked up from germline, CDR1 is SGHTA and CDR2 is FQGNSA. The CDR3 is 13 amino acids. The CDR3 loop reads CASSLRQNYGYTF.

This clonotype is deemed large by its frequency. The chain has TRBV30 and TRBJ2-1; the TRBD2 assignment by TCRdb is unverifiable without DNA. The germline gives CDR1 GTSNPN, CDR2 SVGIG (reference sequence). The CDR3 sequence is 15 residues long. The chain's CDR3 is CAWRGPGPNYNEQFF.

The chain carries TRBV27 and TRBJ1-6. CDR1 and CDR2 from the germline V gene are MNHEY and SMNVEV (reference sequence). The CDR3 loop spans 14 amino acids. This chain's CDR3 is CASSWGLRNSPLHF.

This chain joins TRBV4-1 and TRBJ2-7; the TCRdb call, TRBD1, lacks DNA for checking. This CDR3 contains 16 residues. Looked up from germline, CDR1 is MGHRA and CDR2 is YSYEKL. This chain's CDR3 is CASSQDQRVGAYEQYF.

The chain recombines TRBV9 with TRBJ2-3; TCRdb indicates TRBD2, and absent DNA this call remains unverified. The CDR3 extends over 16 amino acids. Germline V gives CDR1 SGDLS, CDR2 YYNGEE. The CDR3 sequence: CASSGSAGFIADTQYF.

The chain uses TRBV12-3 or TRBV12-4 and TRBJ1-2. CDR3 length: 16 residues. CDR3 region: CASSLSPGGGGTGYTF.

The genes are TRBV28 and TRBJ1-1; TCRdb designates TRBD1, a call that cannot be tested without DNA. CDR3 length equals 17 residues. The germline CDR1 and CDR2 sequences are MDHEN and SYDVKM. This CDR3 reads CASSHNLVGAFSTEAFF.

The CDR3: CASSLDELVSDEQFF. The chain carries TRBV12-3 or TRBV12-4 and TRBJ2-1; the D call from TCRdb, TRBD2, cannot be confirmed without DNA. The CDR3 runs to 15 residues.

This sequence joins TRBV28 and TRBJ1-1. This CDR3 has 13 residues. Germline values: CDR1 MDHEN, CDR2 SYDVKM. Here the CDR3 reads CASSLSVTREAFF.

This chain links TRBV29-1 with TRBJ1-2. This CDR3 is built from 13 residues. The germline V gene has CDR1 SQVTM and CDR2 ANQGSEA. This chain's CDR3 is CSVVSTRNYGYTF.

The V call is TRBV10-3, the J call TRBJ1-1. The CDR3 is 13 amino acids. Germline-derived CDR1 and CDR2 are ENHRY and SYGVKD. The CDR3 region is CAISESTAYEAFF.

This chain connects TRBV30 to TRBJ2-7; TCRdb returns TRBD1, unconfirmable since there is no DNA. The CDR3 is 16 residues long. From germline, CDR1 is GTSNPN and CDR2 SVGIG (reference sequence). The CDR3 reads CAWSPAVRGHSYEQYF.

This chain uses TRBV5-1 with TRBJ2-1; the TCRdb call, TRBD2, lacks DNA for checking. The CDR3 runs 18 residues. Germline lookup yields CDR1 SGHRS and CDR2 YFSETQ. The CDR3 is CASSLATGLAGGRNEQFF.

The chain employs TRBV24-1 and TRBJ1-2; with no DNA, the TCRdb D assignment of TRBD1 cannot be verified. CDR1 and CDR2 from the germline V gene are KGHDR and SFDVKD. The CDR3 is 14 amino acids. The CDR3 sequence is CATSDSWDSYGYTF.

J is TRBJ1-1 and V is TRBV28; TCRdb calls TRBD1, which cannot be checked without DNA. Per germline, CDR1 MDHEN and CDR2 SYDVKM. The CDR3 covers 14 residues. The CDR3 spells CASSLGQMNTEAFF.

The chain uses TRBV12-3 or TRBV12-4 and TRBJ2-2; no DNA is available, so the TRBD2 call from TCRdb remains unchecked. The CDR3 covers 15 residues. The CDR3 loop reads CASSSGLAKAGELFF.

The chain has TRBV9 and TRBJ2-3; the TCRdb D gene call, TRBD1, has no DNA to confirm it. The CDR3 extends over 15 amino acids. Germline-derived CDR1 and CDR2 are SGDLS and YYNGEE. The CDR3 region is CASSVSGVTGDTQYF.

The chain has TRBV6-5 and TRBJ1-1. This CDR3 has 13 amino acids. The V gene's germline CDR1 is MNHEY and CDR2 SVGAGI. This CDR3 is CASSYRGPTEAFF.

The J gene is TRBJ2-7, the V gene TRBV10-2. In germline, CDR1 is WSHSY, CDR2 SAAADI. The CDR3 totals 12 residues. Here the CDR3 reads CASSERGYEQYF.

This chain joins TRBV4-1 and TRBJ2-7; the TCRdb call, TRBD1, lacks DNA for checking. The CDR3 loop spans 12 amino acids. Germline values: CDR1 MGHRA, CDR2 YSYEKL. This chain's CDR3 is CASSHEGGEQYF.

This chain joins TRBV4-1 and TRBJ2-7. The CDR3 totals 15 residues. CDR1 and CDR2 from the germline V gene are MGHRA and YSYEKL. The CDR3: CASSQVGVETYEQYF.

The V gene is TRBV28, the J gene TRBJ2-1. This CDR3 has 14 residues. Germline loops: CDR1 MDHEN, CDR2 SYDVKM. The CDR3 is CASKERTSYNEQFF.

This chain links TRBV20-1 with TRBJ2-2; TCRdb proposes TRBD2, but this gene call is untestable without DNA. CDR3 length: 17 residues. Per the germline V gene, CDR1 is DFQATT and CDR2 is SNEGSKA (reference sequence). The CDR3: CSAIGLAGGKNTGELFF.

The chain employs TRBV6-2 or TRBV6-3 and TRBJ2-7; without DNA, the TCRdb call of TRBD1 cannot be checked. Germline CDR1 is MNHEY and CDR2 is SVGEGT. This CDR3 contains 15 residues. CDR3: CAVSPLGQTPYEQYF.

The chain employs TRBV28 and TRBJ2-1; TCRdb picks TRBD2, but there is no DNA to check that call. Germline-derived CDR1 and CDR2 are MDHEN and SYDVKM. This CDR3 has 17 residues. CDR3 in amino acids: CASSLLELAGGFDEQFF.

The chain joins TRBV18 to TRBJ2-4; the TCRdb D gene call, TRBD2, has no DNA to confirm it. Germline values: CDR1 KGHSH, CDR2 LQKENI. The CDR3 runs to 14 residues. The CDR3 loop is CASSPTSGIDIQYF.

The CDR3 protein is CSVRRREGLGEQYF. This chain links TRBV29-1 with TRBJ2-7; TCRdb designates TRBD2, a call that cannot be tested without DNA. The germline gives CDR1 SQVTM, CDR2 ANQGSEA. CDR3 length: 14 residues.

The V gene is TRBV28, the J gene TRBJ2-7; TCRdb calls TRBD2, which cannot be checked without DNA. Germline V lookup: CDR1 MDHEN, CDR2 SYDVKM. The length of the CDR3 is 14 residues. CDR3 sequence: CASSLLAGVGEQYF.

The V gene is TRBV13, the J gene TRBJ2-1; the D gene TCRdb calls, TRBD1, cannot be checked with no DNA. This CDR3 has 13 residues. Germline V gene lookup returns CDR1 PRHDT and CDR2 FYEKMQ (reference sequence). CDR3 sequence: CASTPGRGAQQFF.

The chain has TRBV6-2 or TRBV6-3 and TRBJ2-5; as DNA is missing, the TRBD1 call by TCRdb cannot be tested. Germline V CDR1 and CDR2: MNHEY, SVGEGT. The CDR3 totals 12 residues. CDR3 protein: CASSDPAETQYF.

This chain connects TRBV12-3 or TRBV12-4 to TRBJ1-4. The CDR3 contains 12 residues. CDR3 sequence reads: CASSFSYEKLFF.